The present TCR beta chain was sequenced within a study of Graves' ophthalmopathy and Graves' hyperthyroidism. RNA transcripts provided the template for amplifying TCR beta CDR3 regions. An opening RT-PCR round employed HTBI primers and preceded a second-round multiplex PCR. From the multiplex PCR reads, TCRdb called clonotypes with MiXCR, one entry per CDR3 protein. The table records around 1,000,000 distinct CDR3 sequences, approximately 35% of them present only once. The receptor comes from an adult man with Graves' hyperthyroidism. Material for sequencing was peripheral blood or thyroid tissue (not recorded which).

DNA for the CDR3: TGTGCCAGCAGCGTGGGTGACAGGGGTACTCAGCCCCAGCATTTT. Residues: CASSVGDRGTQPQHF. V is TRBV25-1 and J is TRBJ1-5; 8 bases are shared with TRBD1. This CDR3 has 15 amino acids. J lost 6 bases, V lost 6 bases, and 10 bases had no gene match. Germline V gene data show CDR1 as MGHDK and CDR2 as SYGVNS.